The rows below give T cell receptor beta chains drawn from one sample of a study of regulatory T cells in long-lasting Graves disease. TCRdb used MiXCR to reprocess the multiplex PCR reads, holding one entry per CDR3 protein. The data contain some 600,000 distinct CDR3 sequences, about 16% of them singletons. These records were also assigned to another study, of T cells in Graves' hyperthyroidism and ophthalmopathy.

The specimen comprised peripheral blood mononuclear cells (PBMCs), sampled at new diagnosis, from a patient treated with antithyroid drugs. The receptors stem from a man aged 18 to 30 with Graves disease. The CDR3 runs from the conserved cysteine through the conserved F or W. D genes are given only for firm matches.

j_call | v_call | d_call | cdr3_aa
TRBJ1-5 | TRBV30 | - | CAWSEGFHQPQHF
TRBJ1-1 | TRBV20-1 | TRBD1 | CSAKNLQGWGTEAFF
TRBJ2-7 | TRBV2 | TRBD2 | CASGLAGGPGNEQYF
TRBJ1-2 | TRBV2 | - | CASSEGVRGCTF
TRBJ2-5 | TRBV18 | - | CASSPGRNLQETQYF
TRBJ2-3 | TRBV10-1 | - | CASSDQYTDTQYF
TRBJ2-7 | TRBV6-2/TRBV6-3 | - | CASRKDGLGEQYF
TRBJ2-7 | TRBV13 | TRBD2 | CASSLVGLAGVDEQYF
TRBJ1-1 | TRBV12-3/TRBV12-4 | - | CASSFEANTEAFF
TRBJ2-1 | TRBV9 | TRBD2 | CASSVRGSGSTYNEQFF